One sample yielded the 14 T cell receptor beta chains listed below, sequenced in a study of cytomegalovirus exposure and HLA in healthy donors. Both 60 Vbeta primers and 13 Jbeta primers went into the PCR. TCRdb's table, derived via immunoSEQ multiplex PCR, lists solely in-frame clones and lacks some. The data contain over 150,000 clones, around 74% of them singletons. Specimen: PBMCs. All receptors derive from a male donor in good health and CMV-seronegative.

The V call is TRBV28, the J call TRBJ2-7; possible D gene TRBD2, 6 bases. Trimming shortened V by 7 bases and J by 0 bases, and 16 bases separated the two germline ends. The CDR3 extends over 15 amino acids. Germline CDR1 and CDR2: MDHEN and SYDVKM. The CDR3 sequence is CASTLGWGVSYEQYF. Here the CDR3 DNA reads TGTGCCAGCACTCTAGGGTGGGGGGTCTCCTACGAGCAGTACTTC.

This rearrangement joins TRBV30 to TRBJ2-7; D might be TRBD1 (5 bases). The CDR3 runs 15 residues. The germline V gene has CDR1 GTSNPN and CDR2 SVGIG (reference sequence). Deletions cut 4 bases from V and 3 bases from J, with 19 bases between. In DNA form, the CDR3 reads TGTGCCTGGACCCCCATGAGACAGAACTACTACGAGCAGTACTTC. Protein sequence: CAWTPMRQNYYEQYF.

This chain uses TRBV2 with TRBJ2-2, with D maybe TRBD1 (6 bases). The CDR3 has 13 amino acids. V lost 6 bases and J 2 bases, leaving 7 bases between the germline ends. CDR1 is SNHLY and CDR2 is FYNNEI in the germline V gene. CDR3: CASRDRNTGELFF. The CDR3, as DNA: TGTGCCAGCAGGGACAGAAACACCGGGGAGCTGTTTTTT.

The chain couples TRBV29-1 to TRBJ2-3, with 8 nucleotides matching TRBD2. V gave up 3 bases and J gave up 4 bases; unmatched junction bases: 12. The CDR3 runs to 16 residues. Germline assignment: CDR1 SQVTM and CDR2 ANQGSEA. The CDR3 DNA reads TGCAGCGTTGATCCCTTCGGCGGGGGGACCCCAGATACGCAGTATTTT. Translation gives CSVDPFGGGTPDTQYF.

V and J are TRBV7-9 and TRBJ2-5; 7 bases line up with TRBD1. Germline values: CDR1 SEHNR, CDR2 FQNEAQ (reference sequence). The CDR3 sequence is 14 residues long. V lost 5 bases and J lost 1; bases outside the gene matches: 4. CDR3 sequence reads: CASSLRQGQETQYF. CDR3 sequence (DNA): TGTGCCAGCAGCCTTCGACAGGGCCAAGAGACCCAGTACTTC.

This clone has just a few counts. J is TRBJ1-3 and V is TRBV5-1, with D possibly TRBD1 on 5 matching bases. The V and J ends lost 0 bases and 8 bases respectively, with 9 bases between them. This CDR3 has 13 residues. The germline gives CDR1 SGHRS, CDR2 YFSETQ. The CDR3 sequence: CASSLVGEDTIYF. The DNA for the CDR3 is TGCGCCAGCAGCTTGGTAGGGGAGGACACCATATATTTT. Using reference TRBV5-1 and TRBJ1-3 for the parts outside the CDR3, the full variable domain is KAGVTQTPRYLIKTRGQQVTLSCSPISGHRSVSWYQQTPGQGLQFLFEYFSETQRNKGNFPGRFSGRQFSNSRSEMNVSTLELGDSALYLCASSLVGEDTIYFGEGSWLTVV.

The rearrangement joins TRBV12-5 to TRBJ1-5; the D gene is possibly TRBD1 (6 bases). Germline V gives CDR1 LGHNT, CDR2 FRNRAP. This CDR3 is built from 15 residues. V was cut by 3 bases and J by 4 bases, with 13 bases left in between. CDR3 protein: CASGFPKQGNQPQHF. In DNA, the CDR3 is TGTGCTAGTGGTTTTCCGAAACAGGGAAATCAGCCCCAGCATTTT.

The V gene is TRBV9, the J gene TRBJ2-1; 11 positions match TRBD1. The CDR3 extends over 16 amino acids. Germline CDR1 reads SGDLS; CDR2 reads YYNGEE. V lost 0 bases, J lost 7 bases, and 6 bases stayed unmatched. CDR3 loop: CASSVVGTGGINEQFF. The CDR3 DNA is TGTGCCAGCAGCGTAGTAGGGACAGGGGGGATAAATGAGCAGTTCTTC.

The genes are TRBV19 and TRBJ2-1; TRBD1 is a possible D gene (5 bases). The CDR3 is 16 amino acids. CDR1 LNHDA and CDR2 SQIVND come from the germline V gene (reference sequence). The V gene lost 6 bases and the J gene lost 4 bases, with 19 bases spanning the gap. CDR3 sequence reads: CASSLMGQVGYNEQFF. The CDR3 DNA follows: TGTGCCAGTAGCCTCATGGGGCAAGTCGGGTACAATGAGCAGTTCTTC.

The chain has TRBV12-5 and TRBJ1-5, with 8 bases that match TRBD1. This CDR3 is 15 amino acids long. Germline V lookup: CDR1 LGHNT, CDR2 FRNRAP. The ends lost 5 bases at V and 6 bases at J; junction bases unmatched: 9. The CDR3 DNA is TGTGCTAGTGGTACCGGACAGGGAGGACCTCAGCCCCAGCATTTT. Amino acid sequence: CASGTGQGGPQPQHF.

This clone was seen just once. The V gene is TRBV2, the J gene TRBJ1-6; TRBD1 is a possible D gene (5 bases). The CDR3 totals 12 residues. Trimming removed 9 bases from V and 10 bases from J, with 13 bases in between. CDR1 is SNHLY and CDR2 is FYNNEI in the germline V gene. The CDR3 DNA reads TGTGCCAGGAAGAGGGAGGGGTCACCCCTCCACTTT. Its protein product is CARKREGSPLHF. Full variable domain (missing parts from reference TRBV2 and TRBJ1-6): EPEVTQTPSHQVTQMGQEVILRCVPISNHLYFYWYRQILGQKVEFLVSFYNNEISEKSEIFDDQFSVERPDGSNFTLKIRSTKLEDSAMYFCARKREGSPLHFGNGTRLTVT.

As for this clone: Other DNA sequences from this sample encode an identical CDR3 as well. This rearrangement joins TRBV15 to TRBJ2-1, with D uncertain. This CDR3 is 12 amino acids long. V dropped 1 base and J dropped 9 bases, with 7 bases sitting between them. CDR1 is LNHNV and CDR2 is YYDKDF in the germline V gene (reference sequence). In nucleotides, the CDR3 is TGTGCCACCAGCAGAGCCGCCGGTGAGCAGTTCTTC. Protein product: CATSRAAGEQFF.

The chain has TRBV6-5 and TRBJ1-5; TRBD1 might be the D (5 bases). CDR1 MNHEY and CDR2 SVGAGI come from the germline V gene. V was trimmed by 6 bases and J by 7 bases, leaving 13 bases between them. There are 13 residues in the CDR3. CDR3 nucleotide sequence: TGTGCCAGCAGCAAGGGACTCCAGCAGCCCCAGCATTTT. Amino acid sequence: CASSKGLQQPQHF.

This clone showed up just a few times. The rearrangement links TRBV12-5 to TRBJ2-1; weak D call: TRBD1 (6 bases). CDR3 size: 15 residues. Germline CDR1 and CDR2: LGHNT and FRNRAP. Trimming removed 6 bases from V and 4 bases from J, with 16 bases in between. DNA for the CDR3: TGTGCTAGTGGAATCCCGCCACAGGGTTACAATGAGCAGTTCTTC. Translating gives CASGIPPQGYNEQFF.